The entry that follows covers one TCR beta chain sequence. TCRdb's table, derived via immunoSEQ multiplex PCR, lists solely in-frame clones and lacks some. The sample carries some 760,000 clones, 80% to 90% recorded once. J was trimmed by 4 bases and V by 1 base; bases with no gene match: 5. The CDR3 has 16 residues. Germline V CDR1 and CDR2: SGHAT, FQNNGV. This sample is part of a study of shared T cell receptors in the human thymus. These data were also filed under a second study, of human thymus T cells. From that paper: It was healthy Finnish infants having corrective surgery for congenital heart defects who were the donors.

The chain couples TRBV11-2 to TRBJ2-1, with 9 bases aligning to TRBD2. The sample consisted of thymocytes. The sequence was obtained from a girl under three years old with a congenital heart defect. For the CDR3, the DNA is TGTGCCAGCAGCTTAGGCGCGGGGGGGTTTTACAATGAGCAGTTCTTC. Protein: CASSLGAGGFYNEQFF.